This record covers a single T cell receptor (beta chain). Donors counted as nominally healthy when sampled, yet unrecorded immune exposures were likely. The source of the sample is a study of cytomegalovirus exposure and HLA in healthy donors. The CDR3 is made up of 18 amino acids. Germline V gene data show CDR1 as SGHAT and CDR2 as FQNNGV. V was shortened by 1 base and J by 0 bases, with 15 bases between the two germline ends. A multiplex PCR was run with 60 Vbeta primers and 13 Jbeta primers. Only in-frame clones appear in the TCRdb table, and some are missing; sequencing was by immunoSEQ multiplex PCR. Of 100,000 to 150,000 clones listed, 65% to 85% are singletons.

The clonotype was recovered from a woman aged 40 to 50 in good health and CMV-seropositive. Material for sequencing was PBMCs. The V gene is TRBV11-2, the J gene TRBJ2-2; the D gene is possibly TRBD1 (6 bases). The CDR3 coding sequence is TGTGCCAGCAGCTTAGCCCATACAGGGTCGGCGAACACCGGGGAGCTGTTTTTT. Translating gives CASSLAHTGSANTGELFF.